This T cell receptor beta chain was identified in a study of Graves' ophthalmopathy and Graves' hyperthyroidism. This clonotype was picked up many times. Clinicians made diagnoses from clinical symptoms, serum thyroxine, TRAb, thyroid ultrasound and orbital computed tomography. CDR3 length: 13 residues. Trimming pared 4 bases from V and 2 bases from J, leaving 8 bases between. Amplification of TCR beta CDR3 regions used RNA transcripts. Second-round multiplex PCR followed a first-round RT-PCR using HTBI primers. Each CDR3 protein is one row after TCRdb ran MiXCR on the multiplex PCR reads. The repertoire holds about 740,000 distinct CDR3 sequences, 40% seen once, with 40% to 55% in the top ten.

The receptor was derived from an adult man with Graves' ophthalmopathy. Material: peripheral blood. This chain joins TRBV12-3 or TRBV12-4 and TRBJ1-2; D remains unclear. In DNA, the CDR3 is TGTGCCAGCAGTTATGCCCGAAACTATGGCTACACCTTC. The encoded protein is CASSYARNYGYTF.